Given below is one T cell receptor (beta chain) in context. Its antigen is unknown. Only in-frame clones appear in the TCRdb table, and some are missing; sequencing was by immunoSEQ multiplex PCR. The repertoire includes 35,000 to 50,000 clones, 85% to 90% of them detected once, and about 4.3% sits in the top ten. These data come from a study of OX40 agonist ivuxolimab in advanced cancers. Study-wide results and caveats: Both CD4+ and CD8+ T cell populations in blood had undergone clonal expansion by week 6 at 0.1 to 3.0 mg/kg.

The CDR3 extends over 18 amino acids. Trimming took off 0 bases at V and 0 bases at J, with 12 bases between the two ends. Per the germline V gene, CDR1 is MGHRA and CDR2 is YSYEKL. This sequence joins TRBV4-1 and TRBJ2-6; maybe TRBD1 (5 bases). Sequenced here: CD4+ or CD8+ T cells sorted from blood, sampled in a trial of the OX40 agonist ivuxolimab. The clonotype was recovered from an adult with an advanced solid tumor such as melanoma, head and neck, liver or kidney cancer. Written as DNA, the CDR3 is TGCGCCAGCAGCCAAGATCGATTTGGGGCCTCTGGGGCCAACGTCCTGACTTTC. It translates to CASSQDRFGASGANVLTF.